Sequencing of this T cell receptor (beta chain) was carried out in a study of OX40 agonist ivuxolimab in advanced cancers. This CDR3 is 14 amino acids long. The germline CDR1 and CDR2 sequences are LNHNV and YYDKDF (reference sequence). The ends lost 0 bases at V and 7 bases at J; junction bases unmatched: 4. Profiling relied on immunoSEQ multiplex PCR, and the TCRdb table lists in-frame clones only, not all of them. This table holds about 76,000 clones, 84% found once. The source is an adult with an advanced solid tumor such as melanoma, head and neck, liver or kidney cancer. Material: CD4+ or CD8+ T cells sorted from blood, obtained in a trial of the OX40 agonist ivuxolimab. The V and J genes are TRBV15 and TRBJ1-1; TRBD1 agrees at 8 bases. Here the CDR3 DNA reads TGTGCCACCAGCAGAGATCGACAGGGGCTTGAAGCTTTCTTT. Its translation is CATSRDRQGLEAFF.